The 22 T cell receptor beta chains reported below all come from one sample, sequenced in a study. This table comes from immunoSEQ multiplex PCR, and its TCRdb copy is limited to in-frame clones, with some not included. This repertoire shows nearly 70,000 clones, 85% to 95% found once; its top ten account for roughly 4%. Sample: PBMCs. All receptors derive from a man in his forties or fifties with rheumatoid arthritis.

This chain connects TRBV3-1 (or the pseudogene TRBV3-2) to TRBJ2-7; either TRBD1 or TRBD2 may fit D (6 bases each). Germline CDR1 reads LGHDT; CDR2 reads YNNKEL (reference sequence). The CDR3 length is 17 residues. Trimming shortened V by 4 bases and J by 6 bases, and 25 bases separated the two germline ends. DNA for the CDR3: TGTGCCAGCAGCCTCTCGGCGACAGGAGGGCCTTATGCCGAGCAGTACTTC. It is translated as CASSLSATGGPYAEQYF.

This chain joins TRBV5-6 and TRBJ1-1, with D hard to call. V was clipped by 0 bases and J by 6 bases, with 9 bases between them. Per the germline V gene, CDR1 is SGHDT and CDR2 is YYEEEE. CDR3 length: 13 amino acids. CDR3 coding DNA: TGTGCCAGCAGCTTGGCGGGGAAGTCTGAAGCTTTCTTT. It encodes CASSLAGKSEAFF.

This chain's CDR3 is CATSDPGQGMIEQYF. CDR3 sequence (DNA): TGTGCCACCAGTGATCCGGGACAGGGAATGATCGAGCAGTACTTC. The chain joins TRBV24-1 to TRBJ2-7; 9 bases fit TRBD1. The V and J ends lost 3 bases and 6 bases, in that order; junction bases with no gene match: 8. CDR3 length: 15 amino acids. Germline CDR1 reads KGHDR; CDR2 reads SFDVKD.

The V call is TRBV7-9, the J call TRBJ1-6, with TRBD1 matching over 7 bases. V dropped 9 bases and J dropped 3; count of bases not matched to a gene: 8. Germline values: CDR1 SEHNR, CDR2 FQNEAQ (reference sequence). This CDR3 has 15 residues. The CDR3 DNA is TGTGCCAGTCAGACCTCAGGGGGCTATAATTCACCCCTCCACTTT. Its translation: CASQTSGGYNSPLHF.

The chain is built from TRBV28 and TRBJ2-1, with 8 bases identical to TRBD2. J lost 0 bases, V lost 7 bases, and 5 bases had no gene match. The CDR3 has 15 amino acids. Germline V lookup: CDR1 MDHEN, CDR2 SYDVKM. The CDR3, as DNA: TGTGCCAGCACCCTTAGCGGGACCTCCTACAATGAGCAGTTCTTC. Translated, it gives CASTLSGTSYNEQFF.

The chain couples TRBV2 to TRBJ2-3; D perhaps matches TRBD1 (6 bases). The germline V gene has CDR1 SNHLY and CDR2 FYNNEI. V lost 7 bases and J lost 2, with 13 bases in between. The CDR3 is made up of 14 amino acids. The CDR3 spells CASTDRRSTDTQYF. The CDR3 DNA follows: TGTGCCAGCACGGACAGAAGGTCCACAGATACGCAGTATTTT.

The chain uses TRBV7-9 and TRBJ2-5; no firm D call. The length of the CDR3 is 12 residues. In germline, CDR1 is SEHNR, CDR2 FQNEAQ (reference sequence). V was shortened by 4 bases and J by 4 bases, with 7 bases between the two germline ends. The CDR3 here is CASSSPTETQYF. CDR3 bases: TGTGCCAGCAGCTCACCGACAGAGACCCAGTACTTC.

This chain joins TRBV4-1 and TRBJ2-7, with 7 bases identical to TRBD2. Trimming took 1 base from V and 5 from J; bases not matched to a gene: 11. There are 16 residues in the CDR3. Germline lookup yields CDR1 MGHRA and CDR2 YSYEKL. The CDR3 loop reads CASSQGQGGSGNEQYF. The CDR3 DNA follows: TGCGCCAGCAGCCAAGGGCAAGGCGGGAGTGGGAACGAGCAGTACTTC.

V and J are TRBV15 and TRBJ1-4, with D perhaps TRBD1 (6 bases). The CDR3 is 14 amino acids. V shed 0 bases and J shed 4 bases, with 6 bases lying between them. Germline assignment: CDR1 LNHNV and CDR2 YYDKDF (reference sequence). The CDR3, as DNA: TGTGCCACCAGCAGAGAAGGGGGTAATGAAAAACTGTTTTTT. It yields the protein CATSREGGNEKLFF.

CDR3 in DNA: TGTGCAAGTCGCTTAGTTCTAAACACTGAAGCTTTCTTT. Its protein is CASRLVLNTEAFF. The rearrangement joins TRBV12-2 to TRBJ1-1. TRBV12-2 is described as a pseudogene. CDR3 length: 13 amino acids.

The V call is TRBV2, the J call TRBJ2-6, with D hard to call. The CDR3 runs 13 residues. The germline V gene has CDR1 SNHLY and CDR2 FYNNEI. V lost 7 bases, J lost 3 bases, and 7 bases lay in between. The CDR3 reads CASTEYGANVLTF. In nucleotides, the CDR3 is TGTGCCAGCACTGAGTATGGGGCCAACGTCCTGACTTTC.

A single count supports this clone. This chain links TRBV7-2 with TRBJ1-4, with TRBD1 matching over 7 bases. Germline CDR1 is SGHTA and CDR2 is FQGNSA. The trim removed 2 bases at V and 8 bases at J, leaving 5 bases unmatched. CDR3 size: 14 residues. In nucleotides, the CDR3 is TGTGCCAGCAGCTTATTACAGGGGAGCGAAAAACTGTTTTTT. This translates into CASSLLQGSEKLFF.

The V and J genes are TRBV6-2 or TRBV6-3 and TRBJ1-5; D not resolved. Trimming left V 0 bases short and J 6 bases short, with 12 bases between. This CDR3 is built from 15 residues. Germline V gives CDR1 MNHEY, CDR2 SVGEGT. CDR3: CASSYSRWAGQPQHF. Written as DNA, the CDR3 is TGTGCCAGCAGTTACTCGAGGTGGGCTGGTCAGCCCCAGCATTTT.

The chain carries TRBV30 and TRBJ1-2, with D uncertain. CDR3 size: 11 residues. The V and J ends lost 1 base and 8 bases respectively, with 8 bases between them. CDR1 is GTSNPN and CDR2 is SVGIG in the germline V gene (reference sequence). The CDR3 DNA is TGTGCCTGGAGTGGGGGTAGGGGCTACACCTTC. Its translation: CAWSGGRGYTF.

This rearrangement joins TRBV5-1 to TRBJ2-7; maybe TRBD2 (6 bases). Trimming left V 4 bases short and J 2 bases short, with 22 bases between. CDR1 is SGHRS and CDR2 is YFSETQ in the germline V gene. The CDR3 contains 17 residues. The DNA for the CDR3 is TGCGCCAGCAGCCCGGGGACGGACGGGAGATTCACCTACGAGCAGTACTTC. Translation: CASSPGTDGRFTYEQYF.

The sample holds one count of this clone. V and J are TRBV10-3 and TRBJ1-2, with D possibly matching TRBD1 (6 bases). CDR3 size: 17 residues. The V end was cut by 0 bases, the J end by 0 bases, with 14 bases between. CDR1 and CDR2 (germline): ENHRY, SYGVKD. This CDR3 reads CAISESLDSRPNYGYTF. CDR3 nucleotide sequence: TGTGCCATCAGTGAGTCACTGGACAGCCGACCTAACTATGGCTACACCTTC.

The chain couples TRBV15 to TRBJ1-1, with a possible D match to TRBD1 (5 bases). From germline, CDR1 is LNHNV and CDR2 YYDKDF (reference sequence). V was trimmed by 7 bases and J by 6 bases, leaving 18 bases between them. The length of the CDR3 is 14 residues. CDR3 residues: CATTINLGGAEAFF. The CDR3 DNA sequence: TGTGCCACCACGATCAACCTTGGGGGGGCTGAAGCTTTCTTT.

The chain joins TRBV14 to TRBJ2-2; the match to TRBD2 covers 9 bases. Per the germline V gene, CDR1 is SGHDN and CDR2 is FVKESK. The trim removed 5 bases at V and 1 base at J, leaving 5 bases unmatched. This CDR3 is built from 16 residues. CDR3 protein: CASSALAGWNTGELFF. The CDR3 DNA reads as TGTGCCAGCAGCGCTCTAGCGGGGTGGAACACCGGGGAGCTGTTTTTT.

The gene calls are TRBV5-4 and TRBJ1-1, with 8 bases aligning to TRBD1. Trimming took 6 bases from V and 3 from J; bases not matched to a gene: 7. There are 14 residues in the CDR3. Per the germline V gene, CDR1 is SGHNT and CDR2 is YYREEE (reference sequence). This CDR3 is CASTPPGGYTEAFF. Here the CDR3 DNA reads TGTGCCAGCACCCCCCCAGGGGGCTACACTGAAGCTTTCTTT.

The chain links TRBV3-1 (or the pseudogene TRBV3-2) to TRBJ2-5; 13 bases line up with TRBD2. Looked up from germline, CDR1 is LGHDT and CDR2 is YNNKEL (reference sequence). This CDR3 has 16 residues. The V gene end was trimmed by 2 bases and the J gene end by 5 bases; junction bases not matched to a gene: 5. The CDR3 loop reads CASSQRTSGGGETQYF. The CDR3 region has the DNA TGTGCCAGCAGCCAAAGGACTAGCGGGGGTGGGGAGACCCAGTACTTC.

This clone was picked up one time. This rearrangement joins TRBV12-5 to TRBJ2-1; TRBD2 matches at 14 bases. CDR3 length: 22 residues. CDR1 is LGHNT and CDR2 is FRNRAP in the germline V gene. Losses at the gene ends were 0 bases for V and 0 bases for J; bases not matched to a gene: 13. The CDR3 is CASGLVRLGLAGGRSSYNEQFF. In nucleotides, the CDR3 is TGTGCTAGTGGTTTGGTAAGGCTTGGACTAGCGGGGGGCAGGAGCTCCTACAATGAGCAGTTCTTC. The whole variable domain, filled in from reference TRBV12-5 and TRBJ2-1, reads DARVTQTPRHKVTEMGQEVTMRCQPILGHNTVFWYRQTMMQGLELLAYFRNRAPLDDSGMPKDRFSAEMPDATLATLKIQPSEPRDSAVYFCASGLVRLGLAGGRSSYNEQFFGPGTRLTVL.

This chain uses TRBV14 with TRBJ1-3; no firm D call. CDR1 and CDR2 from the germline V gene are SGHDN and FVKESK. The length of the CDR3 is 11 residues. The CDR3 DNA follows: TGTGCAATACTCTGGGGAAACACCATATATTTT. Residues: CAILWGNTIYF.